The rows below give T cell receptor beta chains drawn from one sample of a study of shared clonotypes between healthy human individuals. The table came from immunoSEQ multiplex PCR; TCRdb's copy has only in-frame clones and leaves some out. Seen here are around 1,100,000 clones, 60% to 85% observed once, and the top ten hold 0.89%. Sequencing was carried out using memory CD4+ T cells from PBMCs. These receptors all come from a man in his late teens or twenties in good health. Some clones in this sample may be carry-over from other donors' samples. CDR3s include the opening cysteine and the closing phenylalanine or tryptophan. D genes are given only for firm matches. Clone sizes are given selectively: once, few, many, or a class where the clone is expanded.

j_call clone_size d_call v_call cdr3_nt cdr3_aa
TRBJ1-3 . . TRBV30 TGTGCCTGGAGATACGGTTCCGGAAACACCATATATTTT CAWRYGSGNTIYF
TRBJ2-1 . . TRBV5-4 TGTGCCAGCAGCTTGGCTAGGGGCTCCTACAATGAGCAGTTCTTC CASSLARGSYNEQFF
TRBJ1-2 once . TRBV29-1 TGCAGCGTCGAGGGACGGGGGCGCAGCTATGGCTACACCTTC CSVEGRGRSYGYTF
TRBJ1-1 . . TRBV7-2 TGTGCCAGCAGCCCCCCCCGGCAGGGGTACACTGAAGCTTTCTTT CASSPPRQGYTEAFF
TRBJ2-7 . . TRBV28 TGTGCCAGCAGACCAGGGACATCCCAGTACGAGCAGTACTTC CASRPGTSQYEQYF
TRBJ1-2 . TRBD1 TRBV6-6 TGTGCCAGCAGTTACTCTTCGGGACAGGGTAACTATGGCTACACCTTC CASSYSSGQGNYGYTF
TRBJ2-2 . TRBD2 TRBV27 TGTGCCAGCCGGACTAGCGGGTTGAGTTACACCGGGGAGCTGTTTTTT CASRTSGLSYTGELFF
TRBJ2-5 . . TRBV11-3 TGTGCCAGCAGCCGGTCTGAAGAGACCCAGTACTTC CASSRSEETQYF
TRBJ2-4 . . TRBV6-1 TGTGCCAGCAGTGAATCAAGGACCCTAGCCAAAAACATTCAGTACTTC CASSESRTLAKNIQYF
TRBJ1-6 . . TRBV2 TGTGCCAGCAGCTACTCCAGGCCAGGGAATAATTCACCCCTCCACTTT CASSYSRPGNNSPLHF
TRBJ2-5 . TRBD2 TRBV5-1 TGCGCCAGCCGGGCGGGGGGGCAGGAGACCCAGTACTTC CASRAGGQETQYF
TRBJ2-2 . TRBD1 TRBV6-5 TGTGCCAGCAGTTATGGCGCAGGGGGCACCGGGGAGCTGTTTTTT CASSYGAGGTGELFF
TRBJ1-2 . TRBD1 TRBV10-3 TGTGCCATCAGGGGACAGGGTGTAGACTATGGCTACACCTTC CAIRGQGVDYGYTF
TRBJ2-5 . . TRBV4-2 TGTGCCAGCAGCCAAGATGGGGCCCTCAGGGGCGGCCAAGAGACCCAGTACTTC CASSQDGALRGGQETQYF
TRBJ2-7 . TRBD1 TRBV11-2 TGTGCCAGCGCCAGGGGACAGGGGCCCTACGAGCAGTACTTC CASARGQGPYEQYF
TRBJ2-7 . . TRBV20-1 TGCAGTGCTCCCCAGACAGGACAGTACTTC CSAPQTGQYF
TRBJ1-2 . . TRBV5-4 TGTGCCAGCAGCGCAAACAGGGATCTCGGCTATGGCTACACCTTC CASSANRDLGYGYTF
TRBJ2-6 . . TRBV27 TGTGCCAGCGGACAGAATTCTGGGGCCAACGTCCTGACTTTC CASGQNSGANVLTF
TRBJ1-5 once . TRBV6-1 TGTGCCAGCAGTGAAGACAGCTTCCCTCAGCCCCAGCATTTT CASSEDSFPQPQHF
TRBJ2-5 . TRBD1 TRBV5-1 TGCGCCAGCAGCGCTTACTCGGGACAGGGCGGGGAGACCCAGTACTTC CASSAYSGQGGETQYF
TRBJ1-1 . . TRBV5-1 TGCGCCAGCAGCCTACTAGAGACAAGACAAGGGGCTGAAGCTTTCTTT CASSLLETRQGAEAFF
TRBJ1-4 . . TRBV18 TGTGCCAGCTCACCACGTACAGGAAGTAATGAAAAACTGTTTTTT CASSPRTGSNEKLFF
TRBJ2-3 once . TRBV25-1 TGTGCCAGCAGTGAATACGGGGGATACAGCACAGATACGCAGTATTTT CASSEYGGYSTDTQYF
TRBJ2-5 once TRBD2 TRBV19 TGTGCCAGTAGTATCTCTAGCGGGAGAACCGAGACCCAGTACTTC CASSISSGRTETQYF
TRBJ2-3 once . TRBV5-1 TGCGCCAGCAGCTTGTTACGGACCACAGATACGCAGTATTTT CASSLLRTTDTQYF
TRBJ1-4 few TRBD1 TRBV25-1 TGTGCCAGCAGTGCCCGGGACAGGGGAATAACTAATGAAAAACTGTTTTTT CASSARDRGITNEKLFF
TRBJ1-3 . . TRBV15 TGTGCCACCAGCAGCGTCGGTGATTGGGCCTCTGGAAACACCATATATTTT CATSSVGDWASGNTIYF
TRBJ2-7 . TRBD1 TRBV6-1 TGTGCCAGCACCCCTCTGGGACAGTCCTACGAGCAGTACTTC CASTPLGQSYEQYF
TRBJ2-5 . TRBD1 TRBV5-5 TGTGCCAGCAGCGCGGGACAGGGGTCAGGGACCCAGTACTTC CASSAGQGSGTQYF
TRBJ2-1 once TRBD2 TRBV11-3 TGTGCCAGCAGCCTGGGGGGACTAGCGGGAGGGATTCGTGTTGGTGAGCAGTTCTTC CASSLGGLAGGIRVGEQFF
TRBJ2-5 . . TRBV5-4 TGTGCCAGCAGCTTGGGGCGGACAGTTACTCTCTTCGAGACCCAGTACTTC CASSLGRTVTLFETQYF
TRBJ2-2 . . TRBV19 TGTGCCAGTAGTATTACGGGAGTGAACACCGGGGAGCTGTTTTTT CASSITGVNTGELFF
TRBJ1-4 . TRBD1 TRBV7-9 TGTGCCAGCAGCCAAGATTCCTGGACAGGGGGCGAAAAACTGTTTTTT CASSQDSWTGGEKLFF
TRBJ2-7 . TRBD2 TRBV11-2 TGTGCCAGCAGCAAGGGGGGGACTAGCGGGAACGAGCAGTACTTC CASSKGGTSGNEQYF
TRBJ1-1 . . TRBV6-6 TGTGCCAGCAGTCTAGCGACAGGCAACACTGAAGCTTTCTTT CASSLATGNTEAFF
TRBJ1-5 . . TRBV15 TGTGCCACCAGCAGTAACCGGGTCGGAGGCAGCAATCAGCCCCAGCATTTT CATSSNRVGGSNQPQHF
TRBJ1-5 few . TRBV27 TGTGCCAGCAGTTTAGTGGGGAAGAATAGCAATCAGCCCCAGCATTTT CASSLVGKNSNQPQHF
TRBJ2-1 few . TRBV4-1 TGCGCCAGCAGCCAAGCTGGGCTAGGGAACTACAATGAGCAGTTCTTC CASSQAGLGNYNEQFF